The 16 T cell receptor beta chains below all came from one sample that was sequenced in a study of Graves' ophthalmopathy and Graves' hyperthyroidism. Amplification of the TCR beta CDR3 regions used RNA transcripts (as template). Investigators did first-round RT-PCR with HTBI primers, then second-round multiplex PCR. TCRdb re-called the multiplex PCR reads through MiXCR, storing one row per CDR3 protein. The data contain about 600,000 distinct CDR3 sequences, 39% of them seen just once; the ten biggest clones take up roughly 4%. The material sequenced was peripheral blood or thyroid tissue (not recorded which). The receptors derive from an adult man with Graves' hyperthyroidism.

This clonotype occurred many times. The V and J genes are TRBV7-8 and TRBJ2-2; D not resolved. Trimming shortened V by 1 base and J by 4 bases, and 10 bases separated the two germline ends. Germline CDR1 SGHVS, CDR2 FQNEAQ. The CDR3 has 15 residues. The CDR3, as DNA: TGTGCCAGCAGCTTAGTATCAGGCAGCACCGGGGAGCTGTTTTTT. Protein product: CASSLVSGSTGELFF. The full variable domain, in which reference TRBV7-8 and TRBJ2-2 provide the parts outside the CDR3, is GAGVSQSPRYKVAKRGQDVALRCDPISGHVSLFWYQQALGQGPEFLTYFQNEAQLDKSGLPSDRFFAERPEGSVSTLKIQRTQQEDSAVYLCASSLVSGSTGELFFGEGSRLTVL.

This clonotype appeared once. The chain combines TRBV7-9 with TRBJ2-7; 11 bases match TRBD1. In germline, CDR1 is SEHNR, CDR2 FQNEAQ (reference sequence). The CDR3 runs 16 residues. Trimming removed 5 bases from V and 3 bases from J; junction bases left unmatched: 9. DNA for the CDR3: TGTGCCAGCAGCATCCTCCGGGACAGGGGGGACTACGAGCAGTACTTC. The encoded protein is CASSILRDRGDYEQYF.

This clonotype was detected ten times or more. The rearrangement links TRBV5-5 to TRBJ1-2, with a weak D call TRBD1 (5 bases). Germline loops: CDR1 SGHKS, CDR2 YYEKEE (reference sequence). V lost 5 bases to trimming and J lost 0 bases, with 14 bases between them. The CDR3 sequence is 15 residues long. This chain's CDR3 is CASSPSLGANYGYTF. The CDR3 coding sequence is TGTGCCAGCAGTCCGAGCCTGGGGGCTAACTATGGCTACACCTTC.

J is TRBJ2-5 and V is TRBV7-2; possibly TRBD1 or TRBD2 for D (5 bases each). Between the trimmed V and J ends, which lost 1 base and 7 bases, there was a span of 10 bases. Per germline, CDR1 SGHTA and CDR2 FQGNSA. The CDR3 has 13 amino acids. CDR3 sequence: CASSLGGIGTQYF. CDR3 in DNA: TGTGCCAGCAGCTTAGGGGGGATCGGGACCCAGTACTTC. Using reference TRBV7-2 and TRBJ2-5 for the parts outside the CDR3, the full variable domain is GAGVSQSPSNKVTEKGKDVELRCDPISGHTALYWYRQSLGQGLEFLIYFQGNSAPDKSGLPSDRFSAERTGGSVSTLTIQRTQQEDSAVYLCASSLGGIGTQYFGPGTRLLVL.

This clonotype was found a few times. The chain employs TRBV4-1 and TRBJ2-7; the D gene is possibly TRBD1 (6 bases). Germline V gene data show CDR1 as MGHRA and CDR2 as YSYEKL. The CDR3 is 17 amino acids. The V end lost 3 bases, the J end lost 4 bases, and 22 bases lay between the germline ends. The chain's CDR3 is CASSQGRDILGGYEQYF. In DNA, the CDR3 is TGCGCCAGCAGCCAGGGCCGGGACATCCTAGGGGGTTACGAGCAGTACTTC.

This clonotype came up many times. The CDR3 loop is CASSYQDLGGYTF. The CDR3 bases are TGTGCCAGCAGTTACCAGGACCTGGGTGGCTACACCTTC. The chain is built from TRBV6-6 and TRBJ1-2; no reliable D call. V gave up 2 bases and J gave up 7 bases, with 11 bases separating them. Germline CDR1 and CDR2: MNHNY and SVGAGI (reference sequence). The CDR3 length is 13 residues.

The table lists this clonotype with many counts. The rearrangement uses TRBV19 and TRBJ1-1, with D unclear. Germline lookup yields CDR1 LNHDA and CDR2 SQIVND (reference sequence). The V and J ends lost 6 bases and 1 base respectively, with 9 bases between them. The CDR3 sequence is 13 residues long. The CDR3 here is CASSEQWNTEAFF. For the CDR3, the DNA is TGTGCCAGTAGCGAACAGTGGAACACTGAAGCTTTCTTT.

This clonotype was recorded at least ten times. The CDR3 loop reads CASSFGPGELFF. In DNA form, the CDR3 reads TGTGCCAGCAGCTTCGGACCCGGGGAGCTGTTTTTT. The chain joins TRBV13 to TRBJ2-2; the D is unclear. The CDR3 has 12 residues. Germline V gene sequence: CDR1 PRHDT, CDR2 FYEKMQ (reference sequence). Trimming shortened V by 3 bases and J by 6 bases, and 5 bases separated the two germline ends.

This clonotype was seen ten or more times. V gene TRBV10-3 combines with J gene TRBJ1-2; no clear D gene. The V end was cut by 6 bases, the J end by 5 bases, with 7 bases between. The CDR3 has 11 amino acids. Germline CDR1 is ENHRY and CDR2 is SYGVKD. The CDR3 sequence: CAIRTTYGYTF. DNA for the CDR3: TGTGCCATCAGGACCACATATGGCTACACCTTC.

The chain uses TRBV7-6 and TRBJ1-2; 8 nucleotides align to TRBD1. Trimming removed 3 bases from V and 8 bases from J; junction bases left unmatched: 2. Per the germline V gene, CDR1 is SGHVS and CDR2 is FNYEAQ. CDR3 length: 12 residues. The CDR3 DNA reads TGTGCCAGCAGCTTGCAGGGGGCAGGCTACACCTTC. Translation: CASSLQGAGYTF.

This clonotype has a handful of counts. One junction end disagrees with the germline gene, perhaps due to a read error. The gene calls are TRBV10-3 and TRBJ1-1; 9 bases align to TRBD1. The CDR3 sequence is 15 residues long. CDR1 ENHRY and CDR2 SYGVKD come from the germline V gene. The CDR3 is CASSYLGTGTTEAFF. As DNA, the CDR3 is TGTGCCAGCAGTTACCTGGGGACAGGGACCACTGAAGCTTTCTTT.

The chain combines TRBV7-2 with TRBJ1-2, with 8 bases that match TRBD1. CDR3 length: 17 amino acids. The V and J ends lost 8 bases and 2 bases, in that order; junction bases with no gene match: 16. CDR1 SGHTA and CDR2 FQGNSA come from the germline V gene. CDR3 region: CASHSLVGQGRNYGYTF. The CDR3 DNA reads TGTGCCAGCCACAGCTTGGTCGGACAGGGACGCAACTATGGCTACACCTTC.

This clonotype was counted many times. The chain carries TRBV5-8 and TRBJ1-2; D gene unclear. Trimming removed 8 bases at V and 8 bases at J, with 10 bases between. CDR1 is SGHTS and CDR2 is YDEGEE in the germline V gene. The CDR3 is made up of 10 amino acids. The CDR3 DNA sequence: TGTGCCAGTCTTGGTGTAGGCTACACCTTC. Encoded protein: CASLGVGYTF. Looking up the rest from reference TRBV5-8 and TRBJ1-2 gives the full variable domain: EAGVTQSPTHLIKTRGQQATLRCSPISGHTSVYWYQQALGLGLQFLLWYDEGEERNRGNFPPRFSGRQFPNYSSELNVNALELEDSALYLCASLGVGYTFGSGTRLTVV.

This clonotype was seen only a few times. The chain joins TRBV5-4 to TRBJ2-2; 10 bases are shared with TRBD2. The CDR3 is made up of 18 amino acids. Germline V lookup: CDR1 SGHNT, CDR2 YYREEE (reference sequence). With V trimmed by 4 bases and J by 3 bases, 12 bases remained unmatched. CDR3 DNA sequence: TGTGCCAGCAGCCCGGTGGCTAGCGGGGGCCCATACACCGGGGAGCTGTTTTTT. Translated, it gives CASSPVASGGPYTGELFF.

This sequence joins TRBV18 and TRBJ2-5; D is perhaps TRBD2 (5 bases). V was trimmed by 1 base and J by 4 bases, leaving 16 bases between them. CDR1 and CDR2 (germline): KGHSH, LQKENI. This CDR3 has 16 amino acids. The CDR3 loop is CASSPRARGDVETQYF. The CDR3 DNA sequence: TGTGCCAGCTCACCACGAGCCCGGGGAGACGTAGAGACCCAGTACTTC.

The chain couples TRBV2 to TRBJ2-1; 7 bases agree with TRBD1. Unmatched junction bases numbered 12, after V lost 4 bases and J lost 6 bases. CDR1 SNHLY and CDR2 FYNNEI come from the germline V gene. The CDR3 length is 16 residues. CDR3 nucleotides: TGTGCCAGCAGTGCTCTAGACAGGGCATATCGCAATGAGCAGTTCTTC. This encodes CASSALDRAYRNEQFF.